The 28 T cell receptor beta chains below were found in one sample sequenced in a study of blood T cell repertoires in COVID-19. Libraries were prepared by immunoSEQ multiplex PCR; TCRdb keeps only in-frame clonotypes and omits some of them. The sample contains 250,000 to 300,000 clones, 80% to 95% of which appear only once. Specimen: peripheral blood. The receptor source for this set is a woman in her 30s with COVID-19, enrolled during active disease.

Here the CDR3 reads CASHAGELRDEQFF. The CDR3 DNA follows: TGTGCCAGCCATGCGGGGGAGTTACGGGATGAGCAGTTCTTC. This chain links TRBV6-5 with TRBJ2-1; TRBD2 agrees at 7 bases. The ends lost 8 bases at V and 8 bases at J; junction bases unmatched: 12. This CDR3 is 14 amino acids long. Germline V lookup: CDR1 MNHEY, CDR2 SVGAGI.

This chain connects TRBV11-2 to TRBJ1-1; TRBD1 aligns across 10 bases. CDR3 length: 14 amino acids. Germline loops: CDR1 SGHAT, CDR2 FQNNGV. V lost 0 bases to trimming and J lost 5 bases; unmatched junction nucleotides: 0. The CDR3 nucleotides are TGTGCCAGCAGCTTAGAGGGACAGGGGACTGAAGCTTTCTTT. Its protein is CASSLEGQGTEAFF.

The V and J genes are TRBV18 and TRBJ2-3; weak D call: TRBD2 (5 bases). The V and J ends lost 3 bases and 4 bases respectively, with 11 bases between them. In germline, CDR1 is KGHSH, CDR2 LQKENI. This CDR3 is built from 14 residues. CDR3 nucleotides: TGTGCCAGCTCACCCTATGGAGGTCCAGATACGCAGTATTTT. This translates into CASSPYGGPDTQYF. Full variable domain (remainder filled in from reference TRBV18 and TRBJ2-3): NAGVMQNPRHLVRRRGQEARLRCSPMKGHSHVYWYRQLPEEGLKFMVYLQKENIIDESGMPKERFSAEFPKEGPSILRIQQVVRGDSAAYFCASSPYGGPDTQYFGPGTRLTVL.

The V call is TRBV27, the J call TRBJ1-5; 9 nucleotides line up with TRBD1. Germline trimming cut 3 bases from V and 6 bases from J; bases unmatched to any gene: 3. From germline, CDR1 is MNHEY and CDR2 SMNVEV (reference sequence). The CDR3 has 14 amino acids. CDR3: CASSLTGGSQPQHF. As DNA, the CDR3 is TGTGCCAGCAGTTTGACAGGGGGTAGTCAGCCCCAGCATTTT.

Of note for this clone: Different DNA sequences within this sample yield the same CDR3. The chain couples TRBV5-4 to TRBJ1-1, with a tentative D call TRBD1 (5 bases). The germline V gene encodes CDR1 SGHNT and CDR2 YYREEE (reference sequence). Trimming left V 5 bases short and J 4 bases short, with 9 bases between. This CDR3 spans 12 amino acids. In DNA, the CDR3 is TGTGCCAGCAGTCCCCAGGGCACTGAAGCTTTCTTT. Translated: CASSPQGTEAFF.

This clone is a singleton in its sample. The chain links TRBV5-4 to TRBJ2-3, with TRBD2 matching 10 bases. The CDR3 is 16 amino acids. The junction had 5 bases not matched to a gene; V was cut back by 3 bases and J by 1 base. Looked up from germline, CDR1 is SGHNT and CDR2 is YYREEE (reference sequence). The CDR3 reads CASSSAGTSGTDTQYF. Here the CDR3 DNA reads TGTGCCAGCAGCTCGGCCGGGACTAGCGGCACAGATACGCAGTATTTT.

The CDR3 DNA is TGCGCCAGCAGCTGGATGGGGGGAAGCAATCAGCCCCAGCATTTT. Protein product: CASSWMGGSNQPQHF. The V and J genes are TRBV5-1 and TRBJ1-5, with D possibly matching TRBD1 (5 bases). V lost 3 bases to trimming and J lost 1 base, with 11 bases between them. The CDR3 covers 15 residues. Germline loops: CDR1 SGHRS, CDR2 YFSETQ.

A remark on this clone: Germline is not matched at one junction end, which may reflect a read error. The CDR3 loop reads CASSVDRNTEAFF. Here the CDR3 DNA reads TGTGCCAGCAGCGTAGACAGGAACACTGAAGCTTTCTTT. This chain joins TRBV11-2 and TRBJ1-1, with D perhaps TRBD1 (5 bases). Germline V gene lookup returns CDR1 SGHAT and CDR2 FQNNGV. The CDR3 is 13 amino acids.

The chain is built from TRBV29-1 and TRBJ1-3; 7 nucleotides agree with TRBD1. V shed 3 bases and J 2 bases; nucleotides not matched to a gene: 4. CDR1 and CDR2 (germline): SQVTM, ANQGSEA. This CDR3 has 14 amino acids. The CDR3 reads CSVDSGTAGNTIYF. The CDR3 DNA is TGCAGCGTTGATTCCGGGACAGCTGGAAACACCATATATTTT.

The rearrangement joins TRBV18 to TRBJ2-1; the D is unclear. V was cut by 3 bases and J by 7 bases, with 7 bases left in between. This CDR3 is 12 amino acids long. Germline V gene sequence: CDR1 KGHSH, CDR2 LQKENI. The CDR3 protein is CASSPSGNEQFF. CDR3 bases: TGTGCCAGCTCACCTAGTGGTAATGAGCAGTTCTTC.

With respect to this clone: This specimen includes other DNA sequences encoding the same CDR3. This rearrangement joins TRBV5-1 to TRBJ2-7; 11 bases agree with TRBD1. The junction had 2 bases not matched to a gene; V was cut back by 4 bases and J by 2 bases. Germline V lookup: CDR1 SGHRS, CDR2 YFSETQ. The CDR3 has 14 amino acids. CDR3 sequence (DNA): TGCGCCAGCAGCAGGGGACAGGGGGCCTACGAGCAGTACTTC. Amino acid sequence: CASSRGQGAYEQYF.

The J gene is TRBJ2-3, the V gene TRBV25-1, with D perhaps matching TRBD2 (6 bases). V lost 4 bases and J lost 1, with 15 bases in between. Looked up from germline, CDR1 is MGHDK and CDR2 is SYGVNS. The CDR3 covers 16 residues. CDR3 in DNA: TGTGCCAGCAGTGCCCTCGGGAGCGGTCGCACAGATACGCAGTATTTT. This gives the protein CASSALGSGRTDTQYF.

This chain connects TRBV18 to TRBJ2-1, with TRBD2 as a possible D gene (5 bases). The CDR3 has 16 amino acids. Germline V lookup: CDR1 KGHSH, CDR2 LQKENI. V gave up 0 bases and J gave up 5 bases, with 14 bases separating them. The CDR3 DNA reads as TGTGCCAGCTCACCACCGAGGGTATGGCCAAACAATGAGCAGTTCTTC. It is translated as CASSPPRVWPNNEQFF. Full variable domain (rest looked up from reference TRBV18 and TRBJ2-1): NAGVMQNPRHLVRRRGQEARLRCSPMKGHSHVYWYRQLPEEGLKFMVYLQKENIIDESGMPKERFSAEFPKEGPSILRIQQVVRGDSAAYFCASSPPRVWPNNEQFFGPGTRLTVL.

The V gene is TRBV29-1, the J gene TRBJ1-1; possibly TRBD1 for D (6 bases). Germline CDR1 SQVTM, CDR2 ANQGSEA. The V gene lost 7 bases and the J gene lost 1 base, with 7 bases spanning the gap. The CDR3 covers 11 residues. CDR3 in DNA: TGCAGCGGGACAGAGAACACTGAAGCTTTCTTT. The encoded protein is CSGTENTEAFF. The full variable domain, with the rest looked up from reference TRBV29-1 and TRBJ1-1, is SAVISQKPSRDICQRGTSLTIQCQVDSQVTMMFWYRQQPGQSLTLIATANQGSEATYESGFVIDKFPISRPNLTFSTLTVSNMSPEDSSIYLCSGTENTEAFFGQGTRLTVV.

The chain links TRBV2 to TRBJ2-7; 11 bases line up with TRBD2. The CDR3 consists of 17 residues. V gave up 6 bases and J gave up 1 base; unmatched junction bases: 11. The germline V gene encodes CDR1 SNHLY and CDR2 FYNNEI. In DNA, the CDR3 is TGTGCCAGCAGGCCCCCGGGACTAGCGGACTATTCCTACGAGCAGTACTTC. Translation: CASRPPGLADYSYEQYF.

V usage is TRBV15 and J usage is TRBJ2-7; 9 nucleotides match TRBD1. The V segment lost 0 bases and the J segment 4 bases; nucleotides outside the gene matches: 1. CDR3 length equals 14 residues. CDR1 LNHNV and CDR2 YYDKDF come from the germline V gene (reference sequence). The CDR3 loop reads CATSRDGQGYEQYF. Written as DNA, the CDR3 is TGTGCCACCAGCAGAGACGGACAGGGGTACGAGCAGTACTTC.

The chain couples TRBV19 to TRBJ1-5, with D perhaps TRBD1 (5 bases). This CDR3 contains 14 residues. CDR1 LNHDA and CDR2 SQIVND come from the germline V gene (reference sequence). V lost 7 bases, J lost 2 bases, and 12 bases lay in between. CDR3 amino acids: CASTEGLRNQPQHF. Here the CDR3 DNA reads TGTGCCAGTACGGAGGGACTCCGCAATCAGCCCCAGCATTTT.

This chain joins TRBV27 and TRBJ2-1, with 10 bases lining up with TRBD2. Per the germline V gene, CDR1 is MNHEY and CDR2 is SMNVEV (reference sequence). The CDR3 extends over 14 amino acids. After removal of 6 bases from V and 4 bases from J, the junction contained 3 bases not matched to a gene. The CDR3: CASRASGSYNEQFF. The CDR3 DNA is TGTGCCAGCAGGGCTAGCGGGAGTTACAATGAGCAGTTCTTC.

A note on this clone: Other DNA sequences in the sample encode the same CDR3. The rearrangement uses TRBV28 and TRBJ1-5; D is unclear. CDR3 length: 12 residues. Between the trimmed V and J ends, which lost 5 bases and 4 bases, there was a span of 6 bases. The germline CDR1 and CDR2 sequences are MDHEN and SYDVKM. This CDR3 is CASSVNNQPQHF. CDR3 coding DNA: TGTGCCAGCAGTGTCAATAATCAGCCCCAGCATTTT.

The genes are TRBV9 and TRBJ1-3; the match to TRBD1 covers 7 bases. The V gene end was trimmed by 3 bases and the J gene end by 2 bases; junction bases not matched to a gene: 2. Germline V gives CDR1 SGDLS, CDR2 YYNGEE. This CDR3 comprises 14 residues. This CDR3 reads CASSETGPGNTIYF. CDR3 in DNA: TGTGCCAGCAGCGAGACAGGGCCTGGAAACACCATATATTTT.

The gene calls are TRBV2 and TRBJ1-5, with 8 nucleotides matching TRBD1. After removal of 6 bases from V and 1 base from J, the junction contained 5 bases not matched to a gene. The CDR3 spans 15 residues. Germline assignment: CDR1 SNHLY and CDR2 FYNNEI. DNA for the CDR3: TGTGCCAGCAGGGATTACAGGGGGAGCAATCAGCCCCAGCATTTT. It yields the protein CASRDYRGSNQPQHF. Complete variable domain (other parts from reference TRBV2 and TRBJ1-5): EPEVTQTPSHQVTQMGQEVILRCVPISNHLYFYWYRQILGQKVEFLVSFYNNEISEKSEIFDDQFSVERPDGSNFTLKIRSTKLEDSAMYFCASRDYRGSNQPQHFGDGTRLSIL.

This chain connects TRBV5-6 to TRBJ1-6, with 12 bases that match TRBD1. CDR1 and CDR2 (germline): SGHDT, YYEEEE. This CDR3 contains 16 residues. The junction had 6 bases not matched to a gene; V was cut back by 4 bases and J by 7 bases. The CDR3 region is CASSPGTGGFNSPLHF. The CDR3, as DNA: TGTGCCAGCAGCCCCGGGACAGGGGGCTTCAATTCACCCCTCCACTTT.

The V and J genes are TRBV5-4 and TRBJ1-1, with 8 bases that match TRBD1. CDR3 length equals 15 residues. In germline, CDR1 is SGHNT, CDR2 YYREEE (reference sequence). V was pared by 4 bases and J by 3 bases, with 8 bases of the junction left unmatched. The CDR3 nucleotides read TGTGCCAGCAGCACCAGGACAGGGTTTGACACTGAAGCTTTCTTT. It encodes CASSTRTGFDTEAFF.

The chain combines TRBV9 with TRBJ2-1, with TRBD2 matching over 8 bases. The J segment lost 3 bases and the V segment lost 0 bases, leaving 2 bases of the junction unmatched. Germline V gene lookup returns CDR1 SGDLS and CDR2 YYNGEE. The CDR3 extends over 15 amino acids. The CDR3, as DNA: TGTGCCAGCAGCGTAGTTAGCGGGAACTACAATGAGCAGTTCTTC. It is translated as CASSVVSGNYNEQFF.

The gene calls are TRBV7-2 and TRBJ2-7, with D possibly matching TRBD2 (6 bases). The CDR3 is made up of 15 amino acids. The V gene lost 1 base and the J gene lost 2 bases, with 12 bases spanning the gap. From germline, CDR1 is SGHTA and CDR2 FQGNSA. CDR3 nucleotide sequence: TGTGCCAGCAGCTTAGATGGTAGCGGAACCTACGAGCAGTACTTC. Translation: CASSLDGSGTYEQYF.

Here the CDR3 reads CASSYYRDPNQPQHF. DNA for the CDR3: TGTGCCAGCAGTTACTACCGGGATCCGAATCAGCCCCAGCATTTT. This chain connects TRBV6-2 or TRBV6-3 to TRBJ1-5; no clear D. CDR3 length: 15 amino acids. V lost 1 base and J 4 bases, leaving 11 bases between the germline ends. CDR1 is MNHEY and CDR2 is SVGEGT in the germline V gene.

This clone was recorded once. The DNA for the CDR3 is TGCGCCAGCAGCCAAGAAAGTTCTAGTAGATCACCCCTCCACTTT. Translated, it gives CASSQESSSRSPLHF. V and J are TRBV4-1 and TRBJ1-6; D is unclear. The CDR3 is made up of 15 amino acids. Germline CDR1 and CDR2: MGHRA and YSYEKL. Trimming cost V 0 bases and J 10 bases, with 13 bases left between them.

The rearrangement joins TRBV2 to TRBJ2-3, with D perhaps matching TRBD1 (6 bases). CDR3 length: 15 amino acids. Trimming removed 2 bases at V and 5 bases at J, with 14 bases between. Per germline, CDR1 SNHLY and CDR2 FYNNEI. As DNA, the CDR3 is TGTGCCAGCAGTGAATACTGGGGGCCGGAAGATACGCAGTATTTT. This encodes CASSEYWGPEDTQYF. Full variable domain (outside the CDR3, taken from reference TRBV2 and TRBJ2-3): EPEVTQTPSHQVTQMGQEVILRCVPISNHLYFYWYRQILGQKVEFLVSFYNNEISEKSEIFDDQFSVERPDGSNFTLKIRSTKLEDSAMYFCASSEYWGPEDTQYFGPGTRLTVL.